This entry lists 25 T cell receptor beta chains sequenced from one sample in a study of blood T cells in healthy people across ages. A second 7 to 11 cycle PCR used barcoded and J-beta primers. MiXCR, run by TCRdb on the 5' RACE reads, gives a single entry per CDR3 protein. The sample gives roughly 680,000 distinct CDR3 sequences, approximately 52% of which show up once; roughly 13% is in the top ten. The sequencing input was blood. These receptors came from a woman aged 80 or over in good health.

Concerning this clonotype: This may stem from a read error, because a much larger clone lies one nucleotide away. This chain connects TRBV12-3 or TRBV12-4 to TRBJ1-1; D is undetermined. CDR3 size: 17 residues. The DNA of the CDR3 is TGTGCCGGCAGTTTAAACGAAGCGAGGGCGGGAGACACTGAAGCTTTCTTT. Translating gives CAGSLNEARAGDTEAFF.

The chain links TRBV29-1 to TRBJ1-1; D not resolved. Trimming shortened V by 5 bases and J by 1 base, and 8 bases separated the two germline ends. This CDR3 contains 12 residues. Germline CDR1 SQVTM, CDR2 ANQGSEA. The CDR3 bases are TGCAGCGTTCGGGCAGCGAACACTGAAGCTTTCTTT. Translation gives CSVRAANTEAFF.

The chain uses TRBV25-1 and TRBJ2-3; TRBD1 might be the D (5 bases). The CDR3 spans 17 residues. Germline-derived CDR1 and CDR2 are MGHDK and SYGVNS. Trimming took 1 base from V and 0 from J, leaving 14 bases between them. The CDR3 nucleotides read TGTGCCAGCAGTGAATTTGGTTTAGGGGAAAGCACAGATACGCAGTATTTT. Translated: CASSEFGLGESTDTQYF.

This chain joins TRBV29-1 and TRBJ2-3, with unresolved D. Germline CDR1 reads SQVTM; CDR2 reads ANQGSEA. The CDR3 runs to 10 residues. The germline V and J ends were trimmed by 6 bases and 5 bases, with 6 bases remaining between them. CDR3 bases: TGCAGCGTGCTCGTAGATACGCAGTATTTT. It codes for CSVLVDTQYF.

This clonotype has only one observation. This chain links TRBV27 with TRBJ2-1; TRBD2 matches at 7 bases. CDR3 length: 15 residues. Germline trimming cut 6 bases from V and 5 bases from J; bases unmatched to any gene: 10. Germline values: CDR1 MNHEY, CDR2 SMNVEV (reference sequence). The CDR3 is CASRPERGENNEQFF. DNA for the CDR3: TGTGCCAGCAGACCCGAGCGGGGCGAAAACAATGAGCAGTTCTTC.

This chain joins TRBV7-2 and TRBJ2-5; a possible D gene is TRBD2 (7 bases). The J call may be wrong; the DNA end is better matched by TRBJ2-7. CDR3 length: 15 amino acids. Germline-derived CDR1 and CDR2 are SGHTA and FQGNSA. The CDR3 loop is CASSSQGGEAYEQYF. In nucleotides, the CDR3 is TGTGCCAGCAGCTCACAGGGAGGGGAAGCCTACGAGCAGTACTTC.

This clonotype was counted between two and nine times. This chain joins TRBV7-3 and TRBJ2-5; tentatively, D is TRBD2 (6 bases). The CDR3 is 15 amino acids. Germline CDR1 reads SGHTA; CDR2 reads FQGTGA. V was clipped by 3 bases and J by 5 bases, with 16 bases between them. The CDR3 spells CASSFSGSGYETQYF. The DNA of the CDR3 is TGTGCCAGCAGCTTTAGCGGTTCGGGTTATGAGACCCAGTACTTC.

The rearrangement uses TRBV15 and TRBJ2-1, with 10 positions matching TRBD2. From germline, CDR1 is LNHNV and CDR2 YYDKDF (reference sequence). Trimming removed 4 bases from V and 9 bases from J; junction bases left unmatched: 9. The CDR3 length is 15 residues. This CDR3 reads CATSTGTSEVTEQFF. Written as DNA, the CDR3 is TGTGCCACCAGCACCGGGACTAGCGAGGTCACTGAGCAGTTCTTC.

The chain uses TRBV4-2 and TRBJ2-2; TRBD1 matches at 7 bases. The CDR3 is 16 residues long. Germline values: CDR1 LGHNA, CDR2 YNFKEQ. After removal of 0 bases from V and 6 bases from J, the junction contained 7 bases not matched to a gene. The CDR3 here is CASSQEAGGTAGELFF. The CDR3 nucleotides are TGTGCCAGCAGCCAAGAGGCAGGGGGAACCGCCGGGGAGCTGTTTTTT.

The V and J genes are TRBV2 and TRBJ2-1; D assignment may be TRBD1 or TRBD2 (5 bases each). The CDR3 has 16 residues. Germline assignment: CDR1 SNHLY and CDR2 FYNNEI. With 4 bases removed from V and 5 bases from J, the gap between germline ends came to 18 bases. This chain's CDR3 is CASSGGPGTTHNEQFF. The CDR3 nucleotides are TGTGCCAGCAGTGGGGGCCCCGGGACCACGCACAATGAGCAGTTCTTC.

The chain uses TRBV28 and TRBJ2-1; D is perhaps TRBD1 or TRBD2 (5 bases each). In germline, CDR1 is MDHEN, CDR2 SYDVKM. V shed 6 bases and J shed 3 bases, with 21 bases lying between them. The CDR3 loop spans 17 amino acids. Here the CDR3 reads CASSGRTSSSFYNEQFF. The CDR3 nucleotides read TGTGCCAGCAGCGGACGGACATCTAGCTCATTCTACAATGAGCAGTTCTTC.

This chain links TRBV4-1 with TRBJ2-2; D unclear. Germline V gives CDR1 MGHRA, CDR2 YSYEKL. V dropped 1 base and J dropped 0 bases, with 9 bases sitting between them. The CDR3 length is 16 residues. In DNA, the CDR3 is TGCGCCAGCAGCCAAGTTCCGTCCTCGAACACCGGGGAGCTGTTTTTT. Translated, it gives CASSQVPSSNTGELFF.

This clonotype was seen ten or more times. CDR3: CASSFWGNYGYTF. The DNA of the CDR3 is TGTGCCAGCAGTTTTTGGGGGAACTATGGCTACACCTTC. V is TRBV27 and J is TRBJ1-2; the D gene is possibly TRBD1 (5 bases). Trimming took 3 bases from V and 2 from J, leaving 7 bases between them. The V gene's germline CDR1 is MNHEY and CDR2 SMNVEV (reference sequence). The CDR3 is made up of 13 amino acids.

With respect to this clonotype: A read error may be the cause here, since a much bigger clone is one base away. V usage is TRBV9 and J usage is TRBJ2-2; TRBD2 agrees at 7 bases. The germline CDR1 and CDR2 sequences are SGDLS and YYNGEE. The CDR3 runs 12 residues. The CDR3 here is CAGVLNTEELFF. The CDR3, as DNA: TGCGCGGGGGTTCTAAACACCGAGGAGCTGTTTTTT.

This clonotype has ten or more counts. The rearrangement joins TRBV4-2 to TRBJ2-3, with 9 bases aligning to TRBD2. This CDR3 has 18 amino acids. After removal of 0 bases from V and 4 bases from J, the junction contained 11 bases not matched to a gene. From germline, CDR1 is LGHNA and CDR2 YNFKEQ. CDR3 sequence: CASSQDPPQRGAADTQYF. The CDR3 DNA follows: TGTGCCAGCAGCCAAGATCCCCCCCAGCGGGGGGCCGCAGATACGCAGTATTTT.

Many counts were recorded for this clonotype. This sequence joins TRBV5-1 and TRBJ2-3; D unclear. CDR1 is SGHRS, CDR2 YFSETQ, per germline. V was pared by 1 base and J by 6 bases, with 9 bases between. The CDR3 runs to 13 residues. The CDR3 here is CASSLWSRDTQYF. The CDR3 region has the DNA TGCGCCAGCAGCTTGTGGAGTCGCGATACGCAGTATTTT.

This clonotype was observed a handful of times. The chain links TRBV15 to TRBJ2-7; no clear D gene. The end of the DNA fits TRBJ2-5 better, so the J call may be wrong. Germline V gene data show CDR1 as LNHNV and CDR2 as YYDKDF (reference sequence). This CDR3 region has 14 residues. This CDR3 is CATSRERMAETQYF. The CDR3, as DNA: TGTGCCACCAGCAGAGAACGGATGGCAGAGACCCAGTACTTC.

In this sample, this clonotype turned up once. V and J are TRBV28 and TRBJ1-5; the D gene is possibly TRBD1 (6 bases). This CDR3 contains 15 residues. The ends were cut back, 6 bases at V and 5 bases at J, with 17 bases in the middle. Germline V lookup: CDR1 MDHEN, CDR2 SYDVKM. The CDR3 is CASRRAGQGHQPQHF. The CDR3 region has the DNA TGTGCCAGCAGGCGAGCCGGGCAGGGGCATCAGCCCCAGCATTTT. The entire variable domain, with the rest obtained from reference TRBV28 and TRBJ1-5, is as follows: DVKVTQSSRYLVKRTGEKVFLECVQDMDHENMFWYRQDPGLGLRLIYFSYDVKMKEKGDIPEGYSVSREKKERFSLILESASTNQTSMYLCASRRAGQGHQPQHFGDGTRLSIL.

This clonotype was counted many times. The gene calls are TRBV29-1 and TRBJ2-1; D may be TRBD2 (6 bases). The germline V gene has CDR1 SQVTM and CDR2 ANQGSEA. The CDR3 runs to 12 residues. V dropped 8 bases and J dropped 6 bases, with 14 bases sitting between them. CDR3 in DNA: TGCAGCTCTGGAGGGCCCCGCAATGAGCAGTTCTTC. The encoded protein is CSSGGPRNEQFF.

There are a few counts of this clonotype. This sequence joins TRBV7-2 and TRBJ2-5, with 10 positions matching TRBD2. V was clipped by 4 bases and J by 8 bases; unmatched bases: 13. Germline CDR1 reads SGHTA; CDR2 reads FQGNSA. This CDR3 is 16 amino acids long. The CDR3 DNA is TGTGCCAGCAGCTCCGATTTGCTAGCGGGGGCCGGAACCCAGTACTTC. Amino acids: CASSSDLLAGAGTQYF.

The chain has TRBV20-1 and TRBJ1-5; TRBD1 is a possible D gene (5 bases). This CDR3 contains 14 residues. V lost 1 base and J 2 bases, leaving 9 bases between the germline ends. CDR1 is DFQATT and CDR2 is SNEGSKA in the germline V gene (reference sequence). In DNA, the CDR3 is TGCAGTGCTAGAGCCGGGGCTCGCAATCAGCCCCAGCATTTT. Translated: CSARAGARNQPQHF.

This clonotype was recorded at least ten times. The rearrangement links TRBV12-3 or TRBV12-4 to TRBJ2-3, with D hard to call. V lost 1 base, J lost 3 bases, and 8 bases lay in between. The CDR3 loop spans 14 amino acids. The CDR3: CASSLEWATDTQYF. As DNA, the CDR3 is TGTGCCAGCAGTTTAGAATGGGCGACAGATACGCAGTATTTT.

The V call is TRBV9, the J call TRBJ2-1, with TRBD1 matching over 10 bases. The CDR3 is 16 residues long. Germline V gene data show CDR1 as SGDLS and CDR2 as YYNGEE. Germline trimming cut 2 bases from V and 2 bases from J; bases unmatched to any gene: 4. The CDR3 DNA reads as TGTGCCAGCAGCGTGCAGACAGGGGGCCCCTACAATGAGCAGTTCTTC. Translation: CASSVQTGGPYNEQFF.

In this sample, this clonotype turned up many times. This rearrangement joins TRBV5-1 to TRBJ2-1; D is unclear. V dropped 3 bases and J dropped 8 bases, with 9 bases sitting between them. The CDR3 runs 12 residues. The V gene's germline CDR1 is SGHRS and CDR2 YFSETQ. This CDR3 reads CASSWAGYEQFF. The CDR3 nucleotides read TGCGCCAGCAGCTGGGCCGGGTATGAGCAGTTCTTC.

V and J are TRBV4-3 and TRBJ1-2; maybe TRBD1 (6 bases). The germline V and J ends were trimmed by 3 bases and 5 bases, with 25 bases remaining between them. CDR3 length equals 18 residues. Germline V gene lookup returns CDR1 LGHNA and CDR2 YSLEER. The CDR3 is CASSQGRTAQAFSYGYTF. For the CDR3, the DNA is TGCGCCAGCAGCCAGGGTCGGACAGCGCAAGCTTTCTCTTATGGCTACACCTTC.